This T cell receptor beta chain stems from a study of T cells in Graves' hyperthyroidism and ophthalmopathy (dated by TCRdb to 2018 to 2020). At the level of the whole study: Peripheral blood was sampled at the time of initial diagnosis, prior to any treatment. TCR V-J signatures able to tell the groups apart were searched for in a discovery cohort of 90 to 100 patients, of whom around 42 had Graves' ophthalmopathy and roughly 57 had stable Graves' hyperthyroidism. Prospective prediction of ophthalmopathy was tested in an independent validation cohort consisting of 18 to 20 hyperthyroidism patients and more than 15 patients who later progressed to ophthalmopathy. The roughly 100 discovery patients were randomly divided into training and test sets at a 7:3 ratio. The study also compared thyroid tissue and blood T-cell repertoires from a handful of Graves' hyperthyroidism patients. Following sampling, methimazole starting at 30 mg daily was given to hyperthyroidism patients, and high-dose intravenous methylprednisolone was given to ophthalmopathy patients. TCR Vbeta CDR3 sequencing of around 130 peripheral blood samples (fewer than 45 ophthalmopathy, about 74 hyperthyroidism and 17 progressor patients) is reported in the paper.

TCR beta CDR3 regions were amplified from RNA transcripts. A first-round RT-PCR of the TCR CDR3 used the HTBI primer set with the Qiagen OneStep RT-PCR kit. Libraries were constructed in a second round of multiplex PCR, after which size selection and purification were carried out. Paired-end sequencing of the libraries was performed with 100 bp reads on an Illumina HiSeq2000. Per the authors' processing: Raw data were processed with SOAPnuke, discarding reads with adapters, uncalled bases, mean Phred below 15, or no exact constant-primer or identifier match. High-quality paired reads were merged using COPE v1.2.5, and each unique nucleotide sequence was defined as a clonotype. MiTCR v1.1 was used to align the clonotypes against IMGT TRBV, TRBD and TRBJ reference segments. Only V-J combinations with frequency above 0.0001, covering 98% to 99.2% of repertoires, were analysed. The TCS score was defined as the ratio of F50 (clonal expansion) to E x V (chaos), calculated using BLOSUM62-based TCRdist between CDR3 peptides within each V-J. Welch's t-statistics and random forest reduced roughly 530 V-J features to 13, which were used in a naive Bayes classifier (R e1071). Thyroid-blood repertoire similarity was quantified with the Morisita-Horn index. TCRdb reprocessed the public reads (quality trimming at Q25 with fastp, clone calling with MiXCR) and kept in-frame beta chains. Duplicate CDR3 protein sequences are folded into a single record with the most common DNA and genes. TCRdb's processing, not the authors', yielded these V and J calls. A total of tens of thousands of distinct CDR3 sequences appear in this sample, approximately 50% of them only once. The top ten clonotypes cover under 15% of the sample.

Results and caveats for the whole study, not just this receptor: A 13 V-J signature model separated ophthalmopathy from stable hyperthyroidism, with around 91% sensitivity and roughly 84% specificity in cross-validation and 80%/75% in testing. During validation, the model predicted progression to ophthalmopathy a median of approximately 6.5 months ahead of onset, with approximately 70% sensitivity and more than 72% specificity. No statistical method was used to fix the sample size in advance, and group allocation was not hidden from the investigators. Most expanded thyroid clonotypes (frequency above 0.001) were also detected in blood, a finding suggesting that blood repertoires may reflect thyroid immune responses.

Ophthalmopathy patients had moderately to severely active disease, Clinical Activity Score of at least 3, NOSPECS grade of at least 4, and duration under 3 months. Any patient with an uncontrolled infection, another autoimmune disease, pregnancy or lactation was excluded. Clinical symptoms, serum thyroxine and TRAb, thyroid ultrasound, and orbital computed tomography formed the basis for the diagnoses. PBMCs were separated from about 10 ml of fresh peripheral blood using Ficoll-Paque density gradient centrifugation. Total RNA was extracted using Trizol reagent, and RNA quality was assessed on an Agilent 2100 Bioanalyzer. Trimming leaves V shorter by 4 bases and J shorter by 15 bases, with the junction holding 15 bases beyond the gene matches. Looking up the germline V gene yields CDR1 SGHDN and CDR2 FVKESK. From the cysteine through the phenylalanine, the CDR3 covers 16 amino acids. This entry keeps only the CDR3 DNA: 48 bases, framed from base 1.

This clonotype was observed many times. Its antigen remains unidentified. No much larger clonotype is one base removed from it; base qualities were not supplied. The clonotype was recovered from a woman in her twenties or thirties with Graves' ophthalmopathy. Sequenced sample: blood. The rearrangement joined TRBV14 to TRBJ2-1, with 13 central nucleotides matching TRBD2. The CDR3 loop reads CASSPTWALAGGSSFF. The sequenced DNA is TGTGCCAGCAGCCCCACGTGGGCACTAGCGGGAGGGTCCTCGTTCTTC.